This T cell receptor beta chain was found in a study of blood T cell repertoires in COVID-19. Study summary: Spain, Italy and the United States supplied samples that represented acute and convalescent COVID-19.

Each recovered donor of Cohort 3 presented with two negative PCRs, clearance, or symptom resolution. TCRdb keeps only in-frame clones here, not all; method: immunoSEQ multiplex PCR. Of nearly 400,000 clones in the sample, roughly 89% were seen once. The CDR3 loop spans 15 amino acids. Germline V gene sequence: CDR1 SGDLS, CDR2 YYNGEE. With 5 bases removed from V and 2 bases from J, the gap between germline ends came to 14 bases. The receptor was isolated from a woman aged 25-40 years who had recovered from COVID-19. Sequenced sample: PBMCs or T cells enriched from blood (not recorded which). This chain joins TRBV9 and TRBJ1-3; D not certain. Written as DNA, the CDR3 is TGTGCCAGCAGGGCTGAGGGTAGAACTGGAAACACCATATATTTT. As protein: CASRAEGRTGNTIYF.